The rows below give T cell receptor beta chains drawn from one sample of a study of blood T cell repertoires in COVID-19. Method: immunoSEQ multiplex PCR; TCRdb's copy keeps in-frame clones and lacks some. The table includes some 250,000 clones, around 84% detected once. Sequencing used PBMCs or T cells enriched from blood (not recorded which). The receptors were gathered from a man between 18 and 35 years old who had recovered from COVID-19. The CDR3 runs from the conserved cysteine through the conserved F or W. The D gene is left open where the match is weak. Some rows mark clone size as missing; the rest say once, few, many or name a class of expanded clone.

TRBV5-1	TRBD1	TRBJ2-5	-	TGCGCCAGCTTTCTAGGTATCTGGACAGGGGTTTTCCAGGAGACCCAGTACTTC	CASFLGIWTGVFQETQYF
TRBV27	-	TRBJ2-3	-	TGTGCCAGCAGGCCCCACGGGCGGGGTACGCAGTATTTT	CASRPHGRGTQYF
TRBV3-1/TRBV3-2	-	TRBJ1-4	-	TGTGCCAGCAGCCAAGGAGGGAGTTTTAATGAAAAACTGTTTTTT	CASSQGGSFNEKLFF
TRBV2	-	TRBJ2-7	-	TGTGCCAGCAGCCGCTCCTACGAGCAGTACTTC	CASSRSYEQYF
TRBV6-5	TRBD2	TRBJ2-2	-	TGTGCCAGCCGCCTGGGAGGGGACACCGGGGAGCTGTTTTTT	CASRLGGDTGELFF
TRBV18	-	TRBJ2-5	-	TGTGCCAGCTCACCCGACAGACAGGAGACCCAGTACTTC	CASSPDRQETQYF
TRBV5-4	-	TRBJ2-2	-	TGTGCCAGCAGCACCCGGACGGGGGACACCGGGGAGCTGTTTTTT	CASSTRTGDTGELFF
TRBV27	-	TRBJ1-4	-	TGTGCCAGCACCCCGGGTATCGGGAATGAAAAACTGTTTTTT	CASTPGIGNEKLFF
TRBV9	-	TRBJ2-1	-	TGTGCCAGCAGCCCACGACTAGTCGGGCCATCCTACAATGAGCAGTTCTTC	CASSPRLVGPSYNEQFF
TRBV7-7	-	TRBJ2-5	-	TGTGCTAGCAGCCAGGACGGGGGTCTCGCGCTGACCCAGTACTTC	CASSQDGGLALTQYF
TRBV4-1	-	TRBJ1-3	-	TGCGCCAGCAGCCAAGAACCGTCGGGGTCTGGAAACACCATATATTTT	CASSQEPSGSGNTIYF
TRBV25-1	-	TRBJ2-1	-	TGTGCCAGCACTCGGCCGGGACTGGTCGTGAATGAGCAGTTCTTC	CASTRPGLVVNEQFF
TRBV10-3	TRBD1	TRBJ2-3	-	TGTGCCATCAGTGAGGACAGGGGGCGCACAGATACGCAGTATTTT	CAISEDRGRTDTQYF
TRBV3-1/TRBV3-2	-	TRBJ2-5	once	TGTGCCAGCAGCCGGACAAGACAAGAGACCCAGTACTTC	CASSRTRQETQYF
TRBV5-1	TRBD2	TRBJ2-5	-	TGCGCCAGCAGCTTGGGAGGCGGGGGAGACGAGACCCAGTACTTC	CASSLGGGGDETQYF
TRBV2	TRBD1	TRBJ2-3	-	TGTGCCAGCACCGGCGCAGGGGGAAGCACAGATACGCAGTATTTT	CASTGAGGSTDTQYF
TRBV11-2	-	TRBJ1-2	-	TGTGCCAGCAGCTTAGGCGAGCAGGGGAACTATGGCTACACCTTC	CASSLGEQGNYGYTF
TRBV5-1	-	TRBJ1-3	-	TGCGCCAGCAGCTTGTCGACAGGCGTTCCATTCTCTGGAAACACCATATATTTT	CASSLSTGVPFSGNTIYF
TRBV25-1	-	TRBJ1-4	-	TGTGCCAGCAGTGACTCGAACGGGTCTGAAAAACTGTTTTTT	CASSDSNGSEKLFF
TRBV5-6	-	TRBJ2-2	-	TGTGCCAGCAAAGAACAGGATAACACCGGGGAGCTGTTTTTT	CASKEQDNTGELFF
TRBV19	-	TRBJ1-1	-	TGTGCCAGTAGTATAGGCAGGGTGGGCACTGAAGCTTTCTTT	CASSIGRVGTEAFF
TRBV5-6	TRBD2	TRBJ2-5	-	TGTGCCAGCAGCCAGGGACTAGCGGTCCCAGGGACCCAGTACTTC	CASSQGLAVPGTQYF
TRBV7-8	-	TRBJ2-3	-	TGTGCCAGCAGCCTCCCCCGTAATACGCAGTATTTT	CASSLPRNTQYF
TRBV4-1	TRBD1	TRBJ2-7	-	TGCGCCAGCAGCCCCGACAGGGACAATCCCTACGAGCAGTACTTC	CASSPDRDNPYEQYF
TRBV19	-	TRBJ2-1	-	TGTGCCAGTAGTAGACTAGGGTCCAATGAGCAGTTCTTC	CASSRLGSNEQFF
TRBV28	-	TRBJ2-7	-	TGTGCCAGCAGTTCTGGACAGACCTACGAGCAGTACTTC	CASSSGQTYEQYF
TRBV5-1	TRBD2	TRBJ2-1	-	TGCGCCAGCAGCGTCGGGGGGGCCTCCTACAATGAGCAGTTCTTC	CASSVGGASYNEQFF
TRBV2	-	TRBJ2-2	-	TGTGCCAGCAGTGGCCCGAAGGGGATGGCCGGGGAGCTGTTTTTT	CASSGPKGMAGELFF
TRBV15	-	TRBJ1-2	-	TGTGCCACCAGCAGAGGGACCCCCGGAGGAAACTATGGCTACACCTTC	CATSRGTPGGNYGYTF
TRBV6-5	-	TRBJ1-6	-	TGTGCCAGCGAACCCCACGAGGCAGTAAATTCACCCCTCCACTTT	CASEPHEAVNSPLHF
TRBV11-2	TRBD2	TRBJ2-7	-	TGTGCCAGCAGCACACCTAGCGGGAGGATCTACGAGCAGTACTTC	CASSTPSGRIYEQYF
TRBV2	TRBD1	TRBJ2-7	-	TGTGCCAGCAGTCCTCCGGGACAGGGCGGTCGAGAGCAGTACTTC	CASSPPGQGGREQYF
TRBV5-8	-	TRBJ1-5	-	TGTGCCAGCAGATTCGACTGGGGGCGAAGAAATCAGCCCCAGCATTTT	CASRFDWGRRNQPQHF
TRBV7-6	-	TRBJ1-2	few	TGTGCCAGCAGCTTAGGGACAGAGACATATGGCTACACCTTC	CASSLGTETYGYTF
TRBV18	TRBD1	TRBJ1-5	once	TGTGCCAGCTCACCAAGGGAGACAGGGGGCGGACAGCCCCAGCATTTT	CASSPRETGGGQPQHF
TRBV5-1	TRBD1	TRBJ2-1	-	TGCGCCAGCAGCCTGGGGGACAGGGCTTACAATGAGCAGTTCTTC	CASSLGDRAYNEQFF
TRBV14	TRBD2	TRBJ2-1	once	TGTGCCAGCAGAAGGACTAGCGGGAGATCTGAGCAGTTCTTC	CASRRTSGRSEQFF
TRBV28	TRBD1	TRBJ1-1	few	TGTGCCAGCAGTTGGGACAGGGGGAACACTGAAGCTTTCTTT	CASSWDRGNTEAFF
TRBV6-5	-	TRBJ2-7	-	TGTGCCAGCAGTTACTCGGCTTTGCAGGGGCCATACGAGCAGTACTTC	CASSYSALQGPYEQYF
TRBV6-6	-	TRBJ2-2	-	TGTGCCAGCAGTTACTCGTCCGTCACCGGGGAGCTGTTTTTT	CASSYSSVTGELFF
TRBV7-8	TRBD1	TRBJ1-6	-	TGTGCCAGCAGCTTAGTAGGGACAGGGGGATTCCTCCACTTT	CASSLVGTGGFLHF
TRBV4-1	-	TRBJ2-2	-	TGCGCCAGCAGCCAATGGGACACTAACACCGGGGAGCTGTTTTTT	CASSQWDTNTGELFF
TRBV30	-	TRBJ1-5	-	TGTGCCTGGAGTGTACTTGAGGGTTTGGGCAATCAGCCCCAGCATTTT	CAWSVLEGLGNQPQHF
TRBV25-1	TRBD2	TRBJ2-7	-	TGTGCCAGCAGGGGACTAGCGGGAGGTAACGAGCAGTACTTC	CASRGLAGGNEQYF
TRBV19	TRBD2	TRBJ2-7	-	TGTGCCAGTAGTTCTTCCAGCGGGAGGCTCGACGAGCAGTACTTC	CASSSSSGRLDEQYF
TRBV28	-	TRBJ1-1	-	TGTGCCAGCAGTTCCCTCCTGAGGAGGCAGGAAGAAGGTGAAGCTTTCTTT	CASSSLLRRQEEGEAFF
TRBV27	TRBD2	TRBJ2-1	-	TGTGCCAGCAGTCCTGGGACTAGCGGGAGGCTTTTCTTC	CASSPGTSGRLFF
TRBV7-2	-	TRBJ1-1	-	TGTGCCAGCAGCTTAGCTTTTTTAGCTGAAGCTTTCTTT	CASSLAFLAEAFF
TRBV29-1	-	TRBJ1-1	-	TGCAGCGTTGACAGGGGATATGAAGCTTTCTTT	CSVDRGYEAFF
TRBV21-1	-	TRBJ1-5	-	TGTGCCAGCAGCAAAGCGCCCTGCAGATTGGGCTTGCAGCCCCAGCATTTT	CASSKAPCRLGLQPQHF
TRBV19	TRBD1	TRBJ1-5	-	TGTGCCAGTAGTTTGGACAGGGCCGGGCAGCCCCAGCATTTT	CASSLDRAGQPQHF
TRBV30	-	TRBJ1-5	-	TGTGCCTGGAGTGTGAGGCTCAATCAGCCCCAGCATTTT	CAWSVRLNQPQHF